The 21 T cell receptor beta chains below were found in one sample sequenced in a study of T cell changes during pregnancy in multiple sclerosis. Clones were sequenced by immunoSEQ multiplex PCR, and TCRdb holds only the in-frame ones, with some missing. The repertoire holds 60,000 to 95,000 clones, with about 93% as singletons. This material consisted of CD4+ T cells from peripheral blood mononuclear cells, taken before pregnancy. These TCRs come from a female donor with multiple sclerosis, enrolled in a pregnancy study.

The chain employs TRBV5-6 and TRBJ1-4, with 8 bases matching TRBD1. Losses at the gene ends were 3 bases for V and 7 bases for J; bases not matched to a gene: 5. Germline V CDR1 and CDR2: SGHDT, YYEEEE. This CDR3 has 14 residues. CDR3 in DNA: TGTGCCAGCAGCTGGGGACAGGTTGGTGAAAAACTGTTTTTT. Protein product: CASSWGQVGEKLFF.

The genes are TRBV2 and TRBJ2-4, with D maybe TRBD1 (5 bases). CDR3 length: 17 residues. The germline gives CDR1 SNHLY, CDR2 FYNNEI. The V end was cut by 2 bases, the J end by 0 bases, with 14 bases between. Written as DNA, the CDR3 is TGTGCCAGCAGTGAATTGTTACCAGGGCTAGCCAAAAACATTCAGTACTTC. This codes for CASSELLPGLAKNIQYF. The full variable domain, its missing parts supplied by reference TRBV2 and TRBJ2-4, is EPEVTQTPSHQVTQMGQEVILRCVPISNHLYFYWYRQILGQKVEFLVSFYNNEISEKSEIFDDQFSVERPDGSNFTLKIRSTKLEDSAMYFCASSELLPGLAKNIQYFGAGTRLSVL.

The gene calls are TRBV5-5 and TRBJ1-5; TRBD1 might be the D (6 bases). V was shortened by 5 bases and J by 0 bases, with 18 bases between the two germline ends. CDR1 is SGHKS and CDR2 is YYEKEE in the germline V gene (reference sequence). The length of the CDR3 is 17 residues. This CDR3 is CASSFGGGALSNQPQHF. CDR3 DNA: TGTGCCAGCAGTTTTGGCGGGGGGGCACTTAGCAATCAGCCCCAGCATTTT.

The chain's CDR3 is CASSLVEAGGYTF. CDR3 nucleotides: TGTGCCAGCAGCTTAGTAGAGGCGGGAGGCTACACCTTC. The chain is built from TRBV7-2 and TRBJ1-2; D not resolved. This CDR3 comprises 13 residues. The V gene's germline CDR1 is SGHTA and CDR2 FQGNSA. V shed 1 base and J shed 8 bases, with 11 bases lying between them.

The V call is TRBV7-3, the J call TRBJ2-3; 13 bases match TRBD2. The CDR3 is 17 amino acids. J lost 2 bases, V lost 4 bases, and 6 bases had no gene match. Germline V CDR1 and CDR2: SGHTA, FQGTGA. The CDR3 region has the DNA TGTGCCAGCAGCTCTAGAGGGACTAGCGGGACCACAGATACGCAGTATTTT. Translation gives CASSSRGTSGTTDTQYF.

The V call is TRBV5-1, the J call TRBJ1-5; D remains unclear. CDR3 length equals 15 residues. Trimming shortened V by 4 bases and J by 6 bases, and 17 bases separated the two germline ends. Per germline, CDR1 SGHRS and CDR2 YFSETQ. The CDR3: CASSPTAREGQPQHF. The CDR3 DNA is TGCGCCAGCAGCCCGACCGCGAGGGAGGGTCAGCCCCAGCATTTT.

The CDR3 region is CASSPGTKTFNQPQHF. CDR3 bases: TGTGCCAGCAGCCCCGGGACAAAGACTTTCAATCAGCCCCAGCATTTT. The chain combines TRBV27 with TRBJ1-5; perhaps TRBD1 as D (6 bases). The V and J ends lost 6 bases and 3 bases respectively, with 18 bases between them. This CDR3 is 16 amino acids long. Germline assignment: CDR1 MNHEY and CDR2 SMNVEV (reference sequence).

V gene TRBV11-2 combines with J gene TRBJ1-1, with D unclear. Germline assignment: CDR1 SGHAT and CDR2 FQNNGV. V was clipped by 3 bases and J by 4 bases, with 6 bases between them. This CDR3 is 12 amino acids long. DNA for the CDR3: TGTGCCAGCAGCTTGTCGGTCACTGAAGCTTTCTTT. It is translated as CASSLSVTEAFF.

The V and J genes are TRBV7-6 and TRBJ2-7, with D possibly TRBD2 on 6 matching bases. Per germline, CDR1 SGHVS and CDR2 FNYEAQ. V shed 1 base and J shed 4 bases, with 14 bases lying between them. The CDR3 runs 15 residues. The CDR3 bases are TGTGCCAGCAGCTTAGATGCGGGGTCCGCTTACGAGCAGTACTTC. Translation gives CASSLDAGSAYEQYF.

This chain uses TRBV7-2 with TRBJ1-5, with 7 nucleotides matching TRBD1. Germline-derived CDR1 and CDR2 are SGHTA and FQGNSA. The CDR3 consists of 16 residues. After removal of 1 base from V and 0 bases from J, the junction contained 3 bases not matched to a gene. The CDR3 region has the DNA TGTGCCAGCAGCTTAGGGACAGGTAATAGCAATCAGCCCCAGCATTTT. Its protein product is CASSLGTGNSNQPQHF.

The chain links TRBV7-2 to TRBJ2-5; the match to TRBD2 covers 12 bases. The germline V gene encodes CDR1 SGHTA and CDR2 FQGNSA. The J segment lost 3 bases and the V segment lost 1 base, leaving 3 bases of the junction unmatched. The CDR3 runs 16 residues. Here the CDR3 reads CASSLGLAGGEETQYF. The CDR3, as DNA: TGTGCCAGCAGCTTAGGTCTAGCGGGAGGGGAAGAGACCCAGTACTTC.

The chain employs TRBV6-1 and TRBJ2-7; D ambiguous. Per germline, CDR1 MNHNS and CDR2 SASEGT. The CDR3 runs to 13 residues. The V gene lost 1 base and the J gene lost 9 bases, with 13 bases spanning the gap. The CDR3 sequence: CASSEDGTPRQYF. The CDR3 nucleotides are TGTGCCAGCAGTGAAGATGGCACCCCAAGGCAGTACTTC.

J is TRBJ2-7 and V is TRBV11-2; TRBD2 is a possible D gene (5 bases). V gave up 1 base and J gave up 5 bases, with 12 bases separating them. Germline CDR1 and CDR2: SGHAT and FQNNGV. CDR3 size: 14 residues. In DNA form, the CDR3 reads TGTGCCAGCAGCTTAGGTGCTGGGAGCAACGAGCAGTACTTC. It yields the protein CASSLGAGSNEQYF.

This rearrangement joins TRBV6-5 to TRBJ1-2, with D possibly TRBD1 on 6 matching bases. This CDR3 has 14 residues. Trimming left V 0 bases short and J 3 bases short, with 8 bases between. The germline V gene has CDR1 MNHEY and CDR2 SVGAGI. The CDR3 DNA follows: TGTGCCAGCAGTTACTCGACAGGTTACTATGGCTACACCTTC. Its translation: CASSYSTGYYGYTF.

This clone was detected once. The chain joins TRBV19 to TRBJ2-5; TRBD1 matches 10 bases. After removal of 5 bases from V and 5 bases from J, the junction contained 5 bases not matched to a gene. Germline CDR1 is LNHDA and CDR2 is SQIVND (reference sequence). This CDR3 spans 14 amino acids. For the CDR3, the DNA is TGTGCCAGTAGTGTCGACAGGGGGCTTGAGACCCAGTACTTC. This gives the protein CASSVDRGLETQYF.

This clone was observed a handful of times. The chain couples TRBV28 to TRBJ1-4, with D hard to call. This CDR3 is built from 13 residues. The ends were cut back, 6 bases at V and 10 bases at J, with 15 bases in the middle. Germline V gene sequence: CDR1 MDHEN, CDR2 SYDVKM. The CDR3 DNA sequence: TGTGCCAGCAGGTACCCTAATGATGGAAAACTGTTTTTT. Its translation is CASRYPNDGKLFF.

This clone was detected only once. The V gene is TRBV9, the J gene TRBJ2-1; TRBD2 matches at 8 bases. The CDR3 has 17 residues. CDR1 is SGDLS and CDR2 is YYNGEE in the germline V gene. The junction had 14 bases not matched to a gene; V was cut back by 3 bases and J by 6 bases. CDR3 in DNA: TGTGCCAGCAGCGATATAGTAGCGGGAAGGGCGGTCAATGAGCAGTTCTTC. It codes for CASSDIVAGRAVNEQFF.

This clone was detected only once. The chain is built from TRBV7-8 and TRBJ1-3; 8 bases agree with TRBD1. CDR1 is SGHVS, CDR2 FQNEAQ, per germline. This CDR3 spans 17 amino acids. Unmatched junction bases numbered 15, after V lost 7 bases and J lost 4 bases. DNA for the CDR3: TGTGCCAGCACATATCACGAGACAGGGGTGAGAGGAAACACCATATATTTT. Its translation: CASTYHETGVRGNTIYF.

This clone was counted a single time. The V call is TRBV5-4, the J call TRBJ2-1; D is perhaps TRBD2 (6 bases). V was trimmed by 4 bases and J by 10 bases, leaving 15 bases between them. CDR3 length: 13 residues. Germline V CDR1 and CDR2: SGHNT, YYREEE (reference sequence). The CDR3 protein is CASSHTSRREQFF. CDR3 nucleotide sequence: TGTGCCAGCAGCCATACTAGCCGCCGCGAGCAGTTCTTC.

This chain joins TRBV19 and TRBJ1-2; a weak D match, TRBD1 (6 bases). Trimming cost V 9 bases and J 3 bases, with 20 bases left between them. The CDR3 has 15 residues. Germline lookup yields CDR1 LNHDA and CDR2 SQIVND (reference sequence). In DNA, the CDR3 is TGTGCCAGCAAAAGAAACAGGGACATTGACTATGGCTACACCTTC. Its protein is CASKRNRDIDYGYTF. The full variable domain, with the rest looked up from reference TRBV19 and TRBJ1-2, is DGGITQSPKYLFRKEGQNVTLSCEQNLNHDAMYWYRQDPGQGLRLIYYSQIVNDFQKGDIAEGYSVSREKKESFPLTVTSAQKNPTAFYLCASKRNRDIDYGYTFGSGTRLTVV.

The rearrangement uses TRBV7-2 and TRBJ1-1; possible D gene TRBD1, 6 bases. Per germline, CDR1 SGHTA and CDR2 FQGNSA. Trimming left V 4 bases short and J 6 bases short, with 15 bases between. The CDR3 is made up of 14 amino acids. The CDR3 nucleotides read TGTGCCAGCAGCTCCCAGACAGGCTCAGCTGAAGCTTTCTTT. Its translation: CASSSQTGSAEAFF.